The rows below give T cell receptor beta chains drawn from one sample of a study of cytomegalovirus exposure and HLA in healthy donors. Generated by immunoSEQ multiplex PCR, the TCRdb table keeps only in-frame clones and is missing some. The table shows about 140,000 clones, with under 70% occurring only once. Sequences were obtained from PBMCs. The receptors shown here come from a woman aged 55 to 70 in good health and CMV-seronegative. Each CDR3 is given with its conserved first and last residue. A D gene is named only where the DNA matches it firmly. Some rows mark clone size as missing; the rest say once, few, many or name a class of expanded clone.

abundance: -
j_gene: TRBJ2-3
d_gene: -
v_gene: TRBV2
CDR3aa: CASSSDAGLDTQYF
CDR3nt: TGTGCCAGCAGTTCCGACGCAGGGCTAGATACGCAGTATTTT

abundance: few
j_gene: TRBJ1-1
d_gene: -
v_gene: TRBV29-1
CDR3aa: CSVSRMNTEAFF
CDR3nt: TGCAGCGTTTCGCGGATGAACACTGAAGCTTTCTTT

abundance: many
j_gene: TRBJ2-1
d_gene: TRBD2
v_gene: TRBV6-1
CDR3aa: CASGAGGDNNEQFF
CDR3nt: TGTGCCAGCGGAGCGGGGGGGGACAACAATGAGCAGTTCTTC

abundance: -
j_gene: TRBJ2-7
d_gene: TRBD2
v_gene: TRBV11-2
CDR3aa: CASNRLAGAYEQYF
CDR3nt: TGTGCCAGCAACAGACTAGCGGGGGCGTACGAGCAGTACTTC

abundance: medium-sized
j_gene: TRBJ1-2
d_gene: -
v_gene: TRBV5-4
CDR3aa: CASSYGQNYGYTF
CDR3nt: TGTGCCAGCAGCTACGGACAAAACTATGGCTACACCTTC

abundance: few
j_gene: TRBJ2-5
d_gene: -
v_gene: TRBV5-6
CDR3aa: CASSAVGHEQETQYF
CDR3nt: TGTGCCAGCAGCGCTGTTGGACACGAGCAAGAGACCCAGTACTTC

abundance: -
j_gene: TRBJ2-1
d_gene: TRBD2
v_gene: TRBV7-2
CDR3aa: CASSLGLAGGTYNEQFF
CDR3nt: TGTGCCAGCAGCTTAGGGCTAGCGGGGGGAACCTACAATGAGCAGTTCTTC

abundance: once
j_gene: TRBJ2-5
d_gene: -
v_gene: TRBV10-3
CDR3aa: CAITRGPQETQYF
CDR3nt: TGTGCCATCACCAGGGGACCCCAAGAGACCCAGTACTTC

abundance: -
j_gene: TRBJ1-1
d_gene: -
v_gene: TRBV11-2
CDR3aa: CASSLDFAGRAFF
CDR3nt: TGTGCCAGCAGCTTAGATTTCGCAGGGCGGGCTTTCTTT

abundance: once
j_gene: TRBJ1-4
d_gene: TRBD1
v_gene: TRBV19
CDR3aa: CASSAWTGRSNEKLFF
CDR3nt: TGTGCCAGTAGTGCCTGGACAGGGAGGTCTAATGAAAAACTGTTTTTT

abundance: -
j_gene: TRBJ2-3
d_gene: TRBD1
v_gene: TRBV7-2
CDR3aa: CASSTRTGGGNTQYF
CDR3nt: TGTGCCAGCAGCACACGGACAGGGGGCGGGAATACGCAGTATTTT

abundance: -
j_gene: TRBJ1-2
d_gene: -
v_gene: TRBV29-1
CDR3aa: CSVRSNYGYTF
CDR3nt: TGCAGCGTTCGTTCTAACTATGGCTACACCTTC

abundance: -
j_gene: TRBJ2-7
d_gene: TRBD2
v_gene: TRBV6-5
CDR3aa: CASSSLTSGGYEQYF
CDR3nt: TGTGCCAGCAGTTCCCTGACTAGCGGGGGCTACGAGCAGTACTTC

abundance: -
j_gene: TRBJ1-1
d_gene: TRBD1
v_gene: TRBV4-3
CDR3aa: CASSQGRRGLSEAFF
CDR3nt: TGCGCCAGCAGCCAAGGGCGCAGGGGGCTGTCTGAAGCTTTCTTT

abundance: few
j_gene: TRBJ1-1
d_gene: -
v_gene: TRBV6-4
CDR3aa: CASSDSWAGAAFF
CDR3nt: TGTGCCAGCAGTGACTCTTGGGCAGGGGCAGCTTTCTTT

abundance: -
j_gene: TRBJ2-7
d_gene: TRBD1
v_gene: TRBV10-3
CDR3aa: CAISADRAYEQYF
CDR3nt: TGTGCCATCAGTGCTGACAGGGCCTACGAGCAGTACTTC

abundance: once
j_gene: TRBJ1-2
d_gene: -
v_gene: TRBV1
CDR3aa: CTSSQRMAGVANYGYTF
CDR3nt: TGCACCAGCAGCCAAAGGATGGCAGGGGTTGCGAACTATGGCTACACCTTC

abundance: -
j_gene: TRBJ2-5
d_gene: -
v_gene: TRBV12-2
CDR3aa: CASRSAGGVETQYF
CDR3nt: TGTGCAAGTCGTTCAGCGGGGGGGGTGGAGACCCAGTACTTC

abundance: -
j_gene: TRBJ2-3
d_gene: -
v_gene: TRBV5-1
CDR3aa: CASSLARAPTDTQYF
CDR3nt: TGCGCCAGCAGCTTGGCCAGGGCCCCCACAGATACGCAGTATTTT